These T cell receptor beta chains were read from a single sample in a study of blood T cell repertoires in COVID-19. Data came from immunoSEQ multiplex PCR; TCRdb stores just in-frame clones and leaves some out. The sample holds just under 65,000 clones, around 76% seen once. The specimen sequenced was peripheral blood. The source of these receptors is a human donor in a cohort sampled during active COVID-19. Each CDR3 is given with its conserved first and last residue. D genes are given only for firm matches. Where a row states a size, it is once, few, many or the class of an expanded clone; other rows omit it.

abundance: .
v_gene: TRBV19
d_gene: TRBD1
j_gene: TRBJ1-4
CDR3nt: TGTGCCAGTCGACCAGGGGGCGGTACGCCCCGAACTAATGAAAAACTGTTTTTT
CDR3aa: CASRPGGGTPRTNEKLFF

abundance: .
v_gene: TRBV5-4
d_gene: TRBD1
j_gene: TRBJ1-4
CDR3nt: TGTGCCAGCAGCTTCTACACGACAGGGGGCCATGAAAAACTGTTTTTT
CDR3aa: CASSFYTTGGHEKLFF

abundance: .
v_gene: TRBV9
d_gene: .
j_gene: TRBJ2-5
CDR3nt: TGTGCCAGCAGCGTAGGAGACCTGACAAGTTACCAAGAGACCCAGTACTTC
CDR3aa: CASSVGDLTSYQETQYF

abundance: .
v_gene: TRBV6-1
d_gene: .
j_gene: TRBJ1-4
CDR3nt: TGTGCCAGCAGTGAAGTCCTAGGGGGAGCAACTAATGAAAAACTGTTTTTT
CDR3aa: CASSEVLGGATNEKLFF

abundance: once
v_gene: TRBV29-1
d_gene: .
j_gene: TRBJ2-1
CDR3nt: TGCAGCGTTGAAGATCTGGCAGTCTCCTACAATGAGCAGTTCTTC
CDR3aa: CSVEDLAVSYNEQFF

abundance: .
v_gene: TRBV6-1
d_gene: .
j_gene: TRBJ2-1
CDR3nt: TGTGCCAGCAGTGAAGGGGGCTCCGCCGCTGAGCAGTTCTTC
CDR3aa: CASSEGGSAAEQFF

abundance: .
v_gene: TRBV28
d_gene: TRBD1
j_gene: TRBJ2-2
CDR3nt: TGTGCCAGCAGTATTCAGGGGGCTGGAACCGGGGAGCTGTTTTTT
CDR3aa: CASSIQGAGTGELFF

abundance: .
v_gene: TRBV21-1
d_gene: .
j_gene: TRBJ2-5
CDR3nt: TGTGCCAGCAGCAAAAGGCGAAAAGGGACAGGAGGGGACCAAGAGACCCAGTACTTC
CDR3aa: CASSKRRKGTGGDQETQYF

abundance: .
v_gene: TRBV10-1
d_gene: TRBD1
j_gene: TRBJ2-7
CDR3nt: TGCGCCAGCAGTGGACACCGGGACAGCTACGAGCAGTACTTC
CDR3aa: CASSGHRDSYEQYF

abundance: .
v_gene: TRBV5-1
d_gene: .
j_gene: TRBJ2-5
CDR3nt: TGCGCCAGCAGCTTGGCGGGTTACCAAGAGACCCAGTACTTC
CDR3aa: CASSLAGYQETQYF

abundance: .
v_gene: TRBV7-9
d_gene: .
j_gene: TRBJ2-5
CDR3nt: TGTGCCAGCACGGAGGGGGCGGGAGAGACCCAGTACTTC
CDR3aa: CASTEGAGETQYF

abundance: once
v_gene: TRBV4-1
d_gene: .
j_gene: TRBJ2-3
CDR3nt: TGCGCCAGCAGCCGGGAGGTGGGCACAGATACGCAGTATTTT
CDR3aa: CASSREVGTDTQYF

abundance: few
v_gene: TRBV5-1
d_gene: TRBD1
j_gene: TRBJ1-5
CDR3nt: TGCGCCAGCAGCTCAGGGGGTGGCAATCAGCCCCAGCATTTT
CDR3aa: CASSSGGGNQPQHF

abundance: .
v_gene: TRBV29-1
d_gene: TRBD2
j_gene: TRBJ2-1
CDR3nt: TGCAGCGTTGAAGGGGCTAGCGGGGTAAACAATGAGCAGTTCTTC
CDR3aa: CSVEGASGVNNEQFF

abundance: once
v_gene: TRBV7-3
d_gene: .
j_gene: TRBJ2-1
CDR3nt: TGTGCCAGCAGCGTTCAGGGCTCCAATGAGCAGTTCTTC
CDR3aa: CASSVQGSNEQFF

abundance: .
v_gene: TRBV10-2
d_gene: .
j_gene: TRBJ1-4
CDR3nt: TGCGCCAGCGGCCAGGCTGAAAAACTGTTTTTT
CDR3aa: CASGQAEKLFF

abundance: .
v_gene: TRBV2
d_gene: TRBD1
j_gene: TRBJ1-1
CDR3nt: TGTGCCAGCAGCGACAGGGTAGGGATTCGAGCTTTCTTT
CDR3aa: CASSDRVGIRAFF

abundance: .
v_gene: TRBV10-3
d_gene: .
j_gene: TRBJ2-5
CDR3nt: TGTGCCATCAGTGCTAGGGGAGAGACCCAGTACTTC
CDR3aa: CAISARGETQYF

abundance: .
v_gene: TRBV12-2
d_gene: .
j_gene: TRBJ1-1
CDR3nt: TGTGCAAGTCGCTTGAGCGACCCAGGGGGAAGGAACACTGAAGCTTTCTTT
CDR3aa: CASRLSDPGGRNTEAFF

abundance: few
v_gene: TRBV18
d_gene: TRBD1
j_gene: TRBJ1-2
CDR3nt: TGTGCCAGCTCACCGGGACAGGGGGATGGCTACACCTTC
CDR3aa: CASSPGQGDGYTF

abundance: .
v_gene: TRBV7-9
d_gene: TRBD1
j_gene: TRBJ1-6
CDR3nt: TGTGCCAGCAGCTCGGGACAGGGGGAAAATTCACCCCTCCACTTT
CDR3aa: CASSSGQGENSPLHF

abundance: .
v_gene: TRBV7-6
d_gene: .
j_gene: TRBJ1-6
CDR3nt: TGTGCCAGCAGCTTGGGGGGAAAAAATTCACCCCTCCACTTT
CDR3aa: CASSLGGKNSPLHF

abundance: .
v_gene: TRBV6-2/TRBV6-3
d_gene: TRBD1
j_gene: TRBJ1-5
CDR3nt: TGTGCCAGCAGTCCACAGGGGAGAGGAGATCAGCCCCAGCATTTT
CDR3aa: CASSPQGRGDQPQHF

abundance: .
v_gene: TRBV5-4
d_gene: .
j_gene: TRBJ2-7
CDR3nt: TGTGCCAGCAGCTCGACAGTTTCCTACGAGCAGTACTTC
CDR3aa: CASSSTVSYEQYF

abundance: .
v_gene: TRBV19
d_gene: TRBD1
j_gene: TRBJ1-6
CDR3nt: TGTGCCAGTTCTAACGACAGGGCGTCGGGTTCACCCCTCCACTTT
CDR3aa: CASSNDRASGSPLHF

abundance: .
v_gene: TRBV7-9
d_gene: TRBD2
j_gene: TRBJ2-1
CDR3nt: TGTGCCAGCCGCTCTAGCGGGGGGTACAATGAGCAGTTCTTC
CDR3aa: CASRSSGGYNEQFF

abundance: once
v_gene: TRBV4-2
d_gene: TRBD2
j_gene: TRBJ2-5
CDR3nt: TGTGCCAGCAGCCCCCGTGGTAGCGGGGCCCAAGAGACCCAGTACTTC
CDR3aa: CASSPRGSGAQETQYF

abundance: .
v_gene: TRBV7-9
d_gene: TRBD1
j_gene: TRBJ1-1
CDR3nt: TGTGCCAGCAGCTCAGGGGGTTCACTCCGGGGCGCTTTCTTT
CDR3aa: CASSSGGSLRGAFF

abundance: .
v_gene: TRBV19
d_gene: TRBD1
j_gene: TRBJ1-2
CDR3nt: TGTGCCAGTAGTGGGACAGGGGGCTTTGGCTACACCTTC
CDR3aa: CASSGTGGFGYTF

abundance: .
v_gene: TRBV7-8
d_gene: TRBD1
j_gene: TRBJ1-2
CDR3nt: TGTGCCAGCAGCTTACGGACAGGTAGTGACTATGGCTACACCTTC
CDR3aa: CASSLRTGSDYGYTF

abundance: .
v_gene: TRBV20-1
d_gene: TRBD1
j_gene: TRBJ2-3
CDR3nt: TGCAGTGCTAGGACAGGGAATACGCAGTATTTT
CDR3aa: CSARTGNTQYF

abundance: medium-sized
v_gene: TRBV6-1
d_gene: .
j_gene: TRBJ2-3
CDR3nt: TGTGCCAGCAGTGAAGCTATCGTTGGGGCAGCGTCTGGGGATACGCAGTATTTT
CDR3aa: CASSEAIVGAASGDTQYF

abundance: .
v_gene: TRBV6-2/TRBV6-3
d_gene: TRBD1
j_gene: TRBJ1-6
CDR3nt: TGTGCCAGCAGTTACGGAACCCGGGACAGGGTGGTCAGGCTCCACTTT
CDR3aa: CASSYGTRDRVVRLHF

abundance: once
v_gene: TRBV19
d_gene: .
j_gene: TRBJ2-3
CDR3nt: TGTGCCAGTAGTATGGCGGGATCAGATACGCAGTATTTT
CDR3aa: CASSMAGSDTQYF